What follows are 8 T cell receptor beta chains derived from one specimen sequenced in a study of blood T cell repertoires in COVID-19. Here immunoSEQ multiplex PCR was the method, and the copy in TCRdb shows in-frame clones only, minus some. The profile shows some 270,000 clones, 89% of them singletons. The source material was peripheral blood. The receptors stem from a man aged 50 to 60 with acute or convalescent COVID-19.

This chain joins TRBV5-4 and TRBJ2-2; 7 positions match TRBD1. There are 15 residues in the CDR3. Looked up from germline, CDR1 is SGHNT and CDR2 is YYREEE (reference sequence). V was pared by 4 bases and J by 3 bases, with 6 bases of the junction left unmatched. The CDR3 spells CASSRQGPDTGELFF. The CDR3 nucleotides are TGTGCCAGCAGCCGACAGGGCCCCGACACCGGGGAGCTGTTTTTT.

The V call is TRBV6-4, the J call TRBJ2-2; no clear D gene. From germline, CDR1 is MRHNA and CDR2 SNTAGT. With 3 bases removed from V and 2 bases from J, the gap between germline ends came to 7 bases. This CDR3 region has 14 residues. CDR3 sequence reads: CASSESVNTGELFF. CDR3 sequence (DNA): TGTGCCAGCAGTGAGTCAGTCAACACCGGGGAGCTGTTTTTT.

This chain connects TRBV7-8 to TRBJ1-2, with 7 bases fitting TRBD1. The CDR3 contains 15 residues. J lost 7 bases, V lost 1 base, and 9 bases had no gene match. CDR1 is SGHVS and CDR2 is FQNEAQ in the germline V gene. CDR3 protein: CASSLGGGDLGGYTF. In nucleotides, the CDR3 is TGTGCCAGCAGCTTAGGAGGGGGCGATTTGGGTGGCTACACCTTC.

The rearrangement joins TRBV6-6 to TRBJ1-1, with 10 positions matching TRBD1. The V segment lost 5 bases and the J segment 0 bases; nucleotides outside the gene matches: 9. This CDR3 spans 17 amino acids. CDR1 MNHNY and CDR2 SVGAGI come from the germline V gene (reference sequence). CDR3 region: CASSPRDRGSMNTEAFF. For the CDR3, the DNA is TGTGCCAGCAGTCCAAGGGACAGGGGTTCAATGAACACTGAAGCTTTCTTT.

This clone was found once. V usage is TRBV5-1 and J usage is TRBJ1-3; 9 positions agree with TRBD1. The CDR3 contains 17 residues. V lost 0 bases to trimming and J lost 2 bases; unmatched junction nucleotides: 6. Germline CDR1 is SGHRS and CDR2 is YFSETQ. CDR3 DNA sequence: TGCGCCAGCAGCTTGGGCCCCGGGACAGGGACTGGAAACACCATATATTTT. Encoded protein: CASSLGPGTGTGNTIYF.

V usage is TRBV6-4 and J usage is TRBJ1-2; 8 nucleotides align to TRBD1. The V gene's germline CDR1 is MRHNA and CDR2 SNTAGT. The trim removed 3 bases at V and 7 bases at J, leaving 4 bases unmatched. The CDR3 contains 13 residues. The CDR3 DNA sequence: TGTGCCAGCAGTGAGCAGGGGGCCGGTGGCTACACCTTC. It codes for CASSEQGAGGYTF.

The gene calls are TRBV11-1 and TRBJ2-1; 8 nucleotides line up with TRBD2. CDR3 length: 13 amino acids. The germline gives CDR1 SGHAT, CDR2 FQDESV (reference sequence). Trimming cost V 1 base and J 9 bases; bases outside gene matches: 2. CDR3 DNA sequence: TGTGCCAGCAGCTTAGTGAGCGGGGGTGAGCAGTTCTTC. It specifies CASSLVSGGEQFF.

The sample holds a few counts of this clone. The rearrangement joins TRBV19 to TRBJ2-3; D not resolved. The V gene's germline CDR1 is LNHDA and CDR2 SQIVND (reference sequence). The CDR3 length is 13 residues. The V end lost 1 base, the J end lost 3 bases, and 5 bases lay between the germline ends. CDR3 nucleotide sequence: TGTGCCAGTAGTATAGGAGGTACAGATACGCAGTATTTT. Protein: CASSIGGTDTQYF.